This is a list of T cell receptor beta chains from one sample in a study of T cells after somatic rescue of genetic block. Sequencing was performed with immunoSEQ multiplex PCR; in TCRdb, only in-frame clones are kept and a portion is missing. The profile shows 100,000 to 120,000 clones, about nine tenths of them singletons. Sequences were obtained from peripheral blood mononuclear cells (PBMCs). These receptor sequences come from a woman aged 18-30 years. CDR3s include the opening cysteine and the closing phenylalanine or tryptophan. Each record gives: V gene, CDR3 protein.

v_call: TRBV5-6; cdr3_aa: CASSLRTGGYGYTF
v_call: TRBV5-6; cdr3_aa: CASSPRAGLREQYF
v_call: TRBV6-6; cdr3_aa: CASSPVGDEQFF
v_call: TRBV11-2; cdr3_aa: CASSTTGLETQYF
v_call: TRBV2; cdr3_aa: CASSERQLATNEKLFF
v_call: TRBV5-1; cdr3_aa: CASSLGGGPQETQYF
v_call: TRBV29-1; cdr3_aa: CSVVIQGNYGYTF
v_call: TRBV4-2; cdr3_aa: CASSQAGPSGANVLTF
v_call: TRBV5-4; cdr3_aa: CASSLLDQGNTEAFF
v_call: TRBV18; cdr3_aa: CASSQGTQETQYF
v_call: TRBV30; cdr3_aa: CAWSWGGHLYGYTF
v_call: TRBV18; cdr3_aa: CASSPSGGTGYEQYF
v_call: TRBV7-9; cdr3_aa: CASSAAGQLYSEAFF
v_call: TRBV5-4; cdr3_aa: CASSSQGTKEPQHF
v_call: TRBV2; cdr3_aa: CASSGGLNYEQYF
v_call: TRBV19; cdr3_aa: CASSIGTDLAKNIQYF
v_call: TRBV18; cdr3_aa: CASSPGGGFNYGYTF
v_call: TRBV19; cdr3_aa: CASSRRRAGNEQFF
v_call: TRBV2; cdr3_aa: CASSDGPGTGELFF
v_call: TRBV19; cdr3_aa: CASSIGDQPQHF
v_call: TRBV30; cdr3_aa: CAWSLTGTGRDEQFF
v_call: TRBV27; cdr3_aa: CASSSWPRGPLHEQYF
v_call: TRBV4-1; cdr3_aa: CASSQADTLSYEQYF
v_call: TRBV5-1; cdr3_aa: CASSYLQGRETQYF
v_call: TRBV7-6; cdr3_aa: CASSLGGQSNYGYTF
v_call: TRBV1; cdr3_aa: CTSSQPLGKPEGAFF
v_call: TRBV28; cdr3_aa: CASSFEVSDLDTIYF
v_call: TRBV7-8; cdr3_aa: CASSQLAGGPDTQYF
v_call: TRBV5-1; cdr3_aa: CASSLSAQQNSPLHF
v_call: TRBV4-2; cdr3_aa: CASSLVPGLSYNEQFF
v_call: TRBV28; cdr3_aa: CASSPRTGSSNQPQHF
v_call: TRBV2; cdr3_aa: CASIETGPSTEAFF
v_call: TRBV6-5; cdr3_aa: CASSYSRGATEAFF
v_call: TRBV5-6; cdr3_aa: CASSPAGGTNEKLFF
v_call: TRBV28; cdr3_aa: CASGTGNTEAFF
v_call: TRBV18; cdr3_aa: CASSPPSSPSDTQYF
v_call: TRBV2; cdr3_aa: CASSPGTYNEQFF
v_call: TRBV6-5; cdr3_aa: CASSYSKNRVGYTF